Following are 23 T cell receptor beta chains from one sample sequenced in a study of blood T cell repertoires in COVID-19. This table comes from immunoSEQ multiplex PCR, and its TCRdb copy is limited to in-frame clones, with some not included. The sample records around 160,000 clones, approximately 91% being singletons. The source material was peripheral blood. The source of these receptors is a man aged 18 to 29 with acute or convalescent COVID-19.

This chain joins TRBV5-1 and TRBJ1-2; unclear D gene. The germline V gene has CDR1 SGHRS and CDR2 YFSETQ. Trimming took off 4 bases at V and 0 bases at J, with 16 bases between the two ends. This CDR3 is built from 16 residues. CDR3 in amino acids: CASSLILGAANYGYTF. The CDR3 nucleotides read TGCGCCAGCAGCCTGATATTGGGAGCTGCTAACTATGGCTACACCTTC. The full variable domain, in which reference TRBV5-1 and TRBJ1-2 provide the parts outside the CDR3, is KAGVTQTPRYLIKTRGQQVTLSCSPISGHRSVSWYQQTPGQGLQFLFEYFSETQRNKGNFPGRFSGRQFSNSRSEMNVSTLELGDSALYLCASSLILGAANYGYTFGSGTRLTVV.

The CDR3 is CASSFGGETQYF. The CDR3 DNA reads TGTGCCAGCAGTTTTGGGGGGGAGACCCAGTACTTC. The chain joins TRBV12-3 or TRBV12-4 to TRBJ2-5; D possibly corresponds to TRBD2 (6 bases). The CDR3 consists of 12 residues. V dropped 3 bases and J dropped 5 bases, with 7 bases sitting between them.

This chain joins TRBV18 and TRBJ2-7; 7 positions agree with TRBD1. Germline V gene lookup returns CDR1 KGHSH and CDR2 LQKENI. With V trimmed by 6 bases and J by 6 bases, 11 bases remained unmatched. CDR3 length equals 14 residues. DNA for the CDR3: TGTGCCAGCTCTCCCGGGCCGACAGGGAGCGAGCAGTACTTC. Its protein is CASSPGPTGSEQYF.

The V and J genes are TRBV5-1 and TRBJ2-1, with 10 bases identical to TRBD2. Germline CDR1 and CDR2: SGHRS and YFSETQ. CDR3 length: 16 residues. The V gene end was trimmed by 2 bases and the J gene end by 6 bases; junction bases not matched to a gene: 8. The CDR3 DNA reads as TGCGCCAGCAGCTTTGATGTAGCGGGGGGTAGCAATGAGCAGTTCTTC. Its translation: CASSFDVAGGSNEQFF.

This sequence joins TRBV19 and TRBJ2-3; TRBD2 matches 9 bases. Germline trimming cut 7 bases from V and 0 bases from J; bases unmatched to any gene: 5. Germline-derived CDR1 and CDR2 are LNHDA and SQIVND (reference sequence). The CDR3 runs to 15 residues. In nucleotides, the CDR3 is TGTGCCAGTACCGTTAGCGGGGGAAGCACAGATACGCAGTATTTT. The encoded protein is CASTVSGGSTDTQYF. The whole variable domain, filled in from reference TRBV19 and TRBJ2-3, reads DGGITQSPKYLFRKEGQNVTLSCEQNLNHDAMYWYRQDPGQGLRLIYYSQIVNDFQKGDIAEGYSVSREKKESFPLTVTSAQKNPTAFYLCASTVSGGSTDTQYFGPGTRLTVL.

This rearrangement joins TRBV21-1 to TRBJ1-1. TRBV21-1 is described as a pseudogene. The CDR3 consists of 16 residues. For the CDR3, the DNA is TGTGCCAGCAGCAAAGTATGGGGGGACCGGAACACTGAAGCTTTCTTT. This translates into CASSKVWGDRNTEAFF.

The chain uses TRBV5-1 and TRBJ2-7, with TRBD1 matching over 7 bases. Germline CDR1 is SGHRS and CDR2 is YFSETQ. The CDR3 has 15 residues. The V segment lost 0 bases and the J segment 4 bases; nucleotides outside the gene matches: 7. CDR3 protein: CASSLGGQALYEQYF. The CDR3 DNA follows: TGCGCCAGCAGCTTGGGTGGACAGGCCTTATACGAGCAGTACTTC.

The CDR3 sequence is CASSLGQADQPQHF. The CDR3 DNA reads TGTGCCAGCAGCTTAGGACAGGCGGATCAGCCCCAGCATTTT. The chain combines TRBV7-9 with TRBJ1-5; D might be TRBD1 (6 bases). The CDR3 spans 14 residues. Germline values: CDR1 SEHNR, CDR2 FQNEAQ (reference sequence). The ends were cut back, 1 base at V and 5 bases at J, with 9 bases in the middle.

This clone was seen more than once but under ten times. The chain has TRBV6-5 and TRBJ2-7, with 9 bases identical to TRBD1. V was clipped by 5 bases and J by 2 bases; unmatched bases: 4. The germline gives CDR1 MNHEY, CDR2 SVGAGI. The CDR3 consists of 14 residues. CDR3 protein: CASSPDRGAYEQYF. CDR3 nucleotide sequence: TGTGCCAGCAGTCCCGACAGGGGGGCCTACGAGCAGTACTTC.

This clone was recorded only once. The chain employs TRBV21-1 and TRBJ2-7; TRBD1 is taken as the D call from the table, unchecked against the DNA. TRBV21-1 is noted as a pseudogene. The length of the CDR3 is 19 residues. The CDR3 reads CASKRDRVRGMGRDYEQYF. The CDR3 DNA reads TGTGCCAGCAAGCGAGACAGGGTTCGGGGAATGGGCAGAGACTACGAGCAGTACTTC.

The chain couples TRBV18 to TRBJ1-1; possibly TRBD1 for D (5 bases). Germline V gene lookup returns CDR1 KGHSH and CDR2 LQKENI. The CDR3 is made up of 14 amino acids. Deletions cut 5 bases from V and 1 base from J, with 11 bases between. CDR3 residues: CASSMGRANTEAFF. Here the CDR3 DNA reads TGTGCCAGCTCAATGGGCAGGGCGAACACTGAAGCTTTCTTT.

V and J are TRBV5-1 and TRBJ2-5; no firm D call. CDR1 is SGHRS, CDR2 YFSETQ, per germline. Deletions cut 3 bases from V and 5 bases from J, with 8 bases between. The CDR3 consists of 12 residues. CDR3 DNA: TGCGCCAGCAGCTCGTCGCGGGAGACCCAGTACTTC. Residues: CASSSSRETQYF.

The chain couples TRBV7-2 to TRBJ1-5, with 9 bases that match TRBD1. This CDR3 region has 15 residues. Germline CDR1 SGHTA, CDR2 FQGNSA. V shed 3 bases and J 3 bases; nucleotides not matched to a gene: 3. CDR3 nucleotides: TGTGCCAGCAGCTTGGACAGGGGTAACAATCAGCCCCAGCATTTT. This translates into CASSLDRGNNQPQHF. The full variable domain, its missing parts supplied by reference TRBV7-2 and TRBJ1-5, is GAGVSQSPSNKVTEKGKDVELRCDPISGHTALYWYRQSLGQGLEFLIYFQGNSAPDKSGLPSDRFSAERTGGSVSTLTIQRTQQEDSAVYLCASSLDRGNNQPQHFGDGTRLSIL.

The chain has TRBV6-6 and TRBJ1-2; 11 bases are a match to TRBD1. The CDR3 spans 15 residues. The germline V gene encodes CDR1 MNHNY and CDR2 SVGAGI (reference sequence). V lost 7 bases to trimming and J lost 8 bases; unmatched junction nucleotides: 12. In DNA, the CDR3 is TGTGCCAGCATTCCCGGACAGGGGGCGTCTGGCGGCTACACCTTC. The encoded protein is CASIPGQGASGGYTF.

The CDR3 DNA reads TGTGCCAGCAGCGAACGGGGACAGGGTTTGGGCGAGCAGTACTTC. This gives the protein CASSERGQGLGEQYF. This chain uses TRBV9 with TRBJ2-7; 9 positions agree with TRBD1. Germline V CDR1 and CDR2: SGDLS, YYNGEE. Trimming cost V 3 bases and J 6 bases; bases outside gene matches: 10. This CDR3 has 15 amino acids.

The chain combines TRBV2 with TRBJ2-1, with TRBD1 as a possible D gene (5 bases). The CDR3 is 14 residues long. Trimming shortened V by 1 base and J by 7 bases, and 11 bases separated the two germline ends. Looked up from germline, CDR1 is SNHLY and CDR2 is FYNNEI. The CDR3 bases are TGTGCCAGCAGTGAAGGGCAGGGAAGTAATGAGCAGTTCTTC. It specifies CASSEGQGSNEQFF.

Here the CDR3 reads CASSQEVASSTDTQYF. DNA for the CDR3: TGTGCCAGCAGCCAAGAGGTAGCGTCTAGCACAGATACGCAGTATTTT. This chain links TRBV14 with TRBJ2-3, with D maybe TRBD2 (5 bases). Germline V lookup: CDR1 SGHDN, CDR2 FVKESK. This CDR3 spans 16 amino acids. Trimming took 0 bases from V and 0 from J, leaving 10 bases between them.

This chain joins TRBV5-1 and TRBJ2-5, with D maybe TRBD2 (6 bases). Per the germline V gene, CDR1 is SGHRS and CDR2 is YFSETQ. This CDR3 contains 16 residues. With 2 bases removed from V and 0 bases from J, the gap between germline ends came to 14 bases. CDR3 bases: TGCGCCAGCAGCTTTGGGTGGGGACTCTACCAAGAGACCCAGTACTTC. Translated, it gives CASSFGWGLYQETQYF.

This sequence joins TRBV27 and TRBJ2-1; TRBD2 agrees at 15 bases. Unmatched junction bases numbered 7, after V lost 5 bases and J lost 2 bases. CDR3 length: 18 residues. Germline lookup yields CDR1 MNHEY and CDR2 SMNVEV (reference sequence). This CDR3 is CASSPMGLAGGAYNEQFF. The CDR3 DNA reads TGTGCCAGCAGTCCGATGGGACTAGCGGGAGGCGCCTACAATGAGCAGTTCTTC.

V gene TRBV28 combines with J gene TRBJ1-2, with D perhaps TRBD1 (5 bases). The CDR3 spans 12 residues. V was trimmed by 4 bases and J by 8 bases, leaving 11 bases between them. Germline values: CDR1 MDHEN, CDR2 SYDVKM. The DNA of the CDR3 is TGTGCCAGCAGTTCCCGGCGGGACGGCTACACCTTC. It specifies CASSSRRDGYTF.

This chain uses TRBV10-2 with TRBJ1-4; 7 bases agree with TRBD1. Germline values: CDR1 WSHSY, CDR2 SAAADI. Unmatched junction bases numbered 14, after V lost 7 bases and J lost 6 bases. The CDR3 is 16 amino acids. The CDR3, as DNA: TGCGCCAGCAACCGGGACAGAGGAGGAGGGGATGAAAAACTGTTTTTT. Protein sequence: CASNRDRGGGDEKLFF.

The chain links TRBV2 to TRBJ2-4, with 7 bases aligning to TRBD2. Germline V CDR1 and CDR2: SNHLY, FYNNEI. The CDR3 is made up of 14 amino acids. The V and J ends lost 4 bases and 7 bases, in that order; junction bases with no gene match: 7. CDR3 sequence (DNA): TGTGCCAGCAGTGGGACCGGGAGGAGGAACATTCAGTACTTC. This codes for CASSGTGRRNIQYF.

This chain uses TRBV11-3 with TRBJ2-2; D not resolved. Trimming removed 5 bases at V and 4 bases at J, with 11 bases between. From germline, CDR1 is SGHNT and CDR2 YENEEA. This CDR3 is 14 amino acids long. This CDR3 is CASSPLRSTGELFF. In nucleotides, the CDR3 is TGTGCCAGCAGCCCCCTGCGGAGCACCGGGGAGCTGTTTTTT.